The present T cell receptor (beta chain) was sequenced within a study of blood T cell repertoires in COVID-19. Trimming removed 0 bases at V and 7 bases at J, with 18 bases between. CDR1 is MNHEY, CDR2 SVGAGI, per germline. CDR3 length: 16 residues. Clones were read by immunoSEQ multiplex PCR, and TCRdb kept only the in-frame ones, dropping some. This table has 96,000 or so clones, roughly 76% appearing once. Followed over time, Seattle patients had been enrolled while infection was active. The source material was peripheral blood. This receptor was taken from a man at least 80 years old with COVID-19, enrolled during active disease. The gene calls are TRBV6-5 and TRBJ1-2; D is possibly TRBD1 (6 bases). The CDR3 loop reads CASSYSMGALGFGYTF. CDR3 in DNA: TGTGCCAGCAGTTACTCGATGGGGGCTCTAGGGTTTGGCTACACCTTC.